This TCR beta chain was retrieved from a study of T cells in Graves' hyperthyroidism and ophthalmopathy. The sample holds many counts of this clonotype. Ophthalmopathy patients showed a Clinical Activity Score of at least 3, NOSPECS grade of at least 4 and duration under 3 months. Exclusion followed for patients with uncontrolled infection, other autoimmune disease, pregnancy or lactation. Used for diagnoses were clinical symptoms, serum thyroxine and TRAb, thyroid ultrasound and orbital computed tomography. There were TCR beta CDR3 regions amplified from RNA transcripts. First-round RT-PCR with HTBI primers amplified the TCR CDR3 region. One entry per CDR3 protein results from TCRdb running MiXCR on the multiplex PCR reads. Of hundreds of thousands of distinct CDR3 sequences detected, 13% to 15% appear once; the ten largest clones hold 9.5% to 15%. The CDR3 length is 13 residues. Trimming removed 1 base from V and 7 bases from J, with 11 bases in between. Germline V CDR1 and CDR2: DFQATT, SNEGSKA (reference sequence).

Sequenced material: blood. The TCR was taken from a woman aged 45-65 years with Graves' ophthalmopathy. The chain carries TRBV20-1 and TRBJ2-1, with D tentatively TRBD2 (5 bases). The CDR3 bases are TGCAGTGCTAGAGTCATTCGCGGGAATGAGCAGTTCTTC. This codes for CSARVIRGNEQFF.